These 17 T cell receptor beta chains came from one sample sequenced in a study of Tregs in tolerant kidney transplant recipients. Some clones are missing from TCRdb's copy, which holds only in-frame ones; the method was immunoSEQ multiplex PCR. The sample comprises roughly 250,000 clones, approximately 84% of which are singletons, and over 0.5% rests with the top ten. Sequenced sample: CD4+ T cells from blood. The receptor source for this set is a human donor in good health.

The chain carries TRBV27 and TRBJ2-7, with D unclear. Between the trimmed V and J ends, which lost 6 bases and 6 bases, there was a span of 9 bases. This CDR3 comprises 11 residues. From germline, CDR1 is MNHEY and CDR2 SMNVEV (reference sequence). The CDR3 nucleotides are TGTGCCAGCAGAGCATGGGGCGAGCAGTACTTC. It codes for CASRAWGEQYF.

This clone came up a few times. The genes are TRBV6-5 and TRBJ1-3; the D is unclear. This CDR3 is 12 amino acids long. Germline values: CDR1 MNHEY, CDR2 SVGAGI. Trimming shortened V by 8 bases and J by 4 bases, and 9 bases separated the two germline ends. CDR3 DNA: TGTGCCAGCGGCCTCAGAGGAAACACCATATATTTT. It encodes CASGLRGNTIYF.

Remarks on this clone: Other DNA sequences in the sample encode the same CDR3. V is TRBV7-9 and J is TRBJ1-5, with D maybe TRBD1 (6 bases). The CDR3 is 17 residues long. V was pared by 2 bases and J by 7 bases, with 21 bases between. Germline CDR1 SEHNR, CDR2 FQNEAQ (reference sequence). The chain's CDR3 is CASSLSWDNEVGQPQHF. CDR3 bases: TGTGCCAGCAGCTTATCGTGGGACAACGAAGTGGGGCAGCCCCAGCATTTT.

The rearrangement joins TRBV6-5 to TRBJ1-1, with no clear D. This CDR3 contains 15 residues. CDR1 is MNHEY and CDR2 is SVGAGI in the germline V gene. The germline V and J ends were trimmed by 6 bases and 0 bases, with 14 bases remaining between them. The CDR3 DNA is TGTGCCAGCAGCCGACGGAGTTTTATGAACACTGAAGCTTTCTTT. Residues: CASSRRSFMNTEAFF.

The CDR3: CASSAQAHLSLNYGYTF. The DNA for the CDR3 is TGTGCCAGCAGTGCTCAGGCGCACCTCTCCCTCAATTATGGCTACACCTTC. This chain connects TRBV2 to TRBJ1-2; D call uncertain. The CDR3 contains 17 residues. V shed 4 bases and J shed 5 bases, with 23 bases lying between them. Per germline, CDR1 SNHLY and CDR2 FYNNEI.

The V and J genes are TRBV7-9 and TRBJ2-5, with 7 bases identical to TRBD1. Germline-derived CDR1 and CDR2 are SEHNR and FQNEAQ (reference sequence). The CDR3 has 14 residues. V lost 0 bases, J lost 4 bases, and 2 bases stayed unmatched. The CDR3 spells CASSLAAGGETQYF. The CDR3 nucleotides read TGTGCCAGCAGCTTAGCGGCAGGGGGAGAGACCCAGTACTTC.

The rearrangement uses TRBV6-5 and TRBJ1-2; D might be TRBD1 (6 bases). The germline gives CDR1 MNHEY, CDR2 SVGAGI. The CDR3 has 14 residues. The germline V and J ends were trimmed by 6 bases and 0 bases, with 11 bases remaining between them. CDR3 in DNA: TGTGCCAGCAGGCGGGACACCACTAACTATGGCTACACCTTC. This codes for CASRRDTTNYGYTF.

A single count supports this clone. This chain joins TRBV2 and TRBJ2-7; D gene uncertain. The CDR3 covers 13 residues. With 5 bases removed from V and 2 bases from J, the gap between germline ends came to 10 bases. Germline V gene lookup returns CDR1 SNHLY and CDR2 FYNNEI. CDR3 in amino acids: CASSYPVTYEQYF. In DNA form, the CDR3 reads TGTGCCAGCAGTTATCCGGTGACCTACGAGCAGTACTTC.

This clone was counted a few times. This chain connects TRBV10-1 to TRBJ1-2; unclear D gene. V shed 0 bases and J shed 8 bases, with 16 bases lying between them. The CDR3 contains 15 residues. CDR1 and CDR2 from the germline V gene are WNHNN and SYGVQD (reference sequence). CDR3 sequence reads: CASSESGSSSGGYTF. The DNA for the CDR3 is TGCGCCAGCAGTGAGTCGGGCAGTAGCTCGGGAGGCTACACCTTC.

The chain couples TRBV5-1 to TRBJ1-1; the D is unclear. Germline CDR1 and CDR2: SGHRS and YFSETQ. Trimming stripped 0 bases from V and 0 bases from J, with 6 bases between. This CDR3 has 14 amino acids. CDR3 in amino acids: CASSLGAMNTEAFF. The CDR3 nucleotides read TGCGCCAGCAGCTTGGGGGCCATGAACACTGAAGCTTTCTTT.

The chain links TRBV5-1 to TRBJ1-2, with 9 bases identical to TRBD1. The CDR3 extends over 16 amino acids. Germline CDR1 reads SGHRS; CDR2 reads YFSETQ. V was pared by 4 bases and J by 8 bases, with 15 bases of the junction left unmatched. The CDR3 region has the DNA TGCGCCAGCAGCCCCTTACCGGGACAGGGACTTCAGGGCTACACCTTC. This sequence encodes CASSPLPGQGLQGYTF.

The J gene is TRBJ1-1, the V gene TRBV12-5, with D unresolved. With 2 bases removed from V and 11 bases from J, the gap between germline ends came to 9 bases. CDR3 length equals 11 residues. The V gene's germline CDR1 is LGHNT and CDR2 FRNRAP. CDR3 amino acids: CASGLSPSAFF. DNA of the CDR3: TGTGCTAGTGGTTTGTCCCCGTCGGCTTTCTTT.

The chain employs TRBV4-1 and TRBJ1-4, with TRBD1 matching over 7 bases. CDR3 length: 15 residues. After removal of 2 bases from V and 8 bases from J, the junction contained 8 bases not matched to a gene. CDR1 is MGHRA and CDR2 is YSYEKL in the germline V gene. The DNA of the CDR3 is TGCGCCAGCAGCCAATCCGACAGGGTGGGAGAAAAACTGTTTTTT. This codes for CASSQSDRVGEKLFF.

The chain recombines TRBV7-2 with TRBJ1-2; no clear D gene. V lost 2 bases and J 0 bases, leaving 10 bases between the germline ends. The CDR3 is made up of 15 amino acids. Germline CDR1 reads SGHTA; CDR2 reads FQGNSA. In nucleotides, the CDR3 is TGTGCCAGCAGCTTATCCAGAGCTACTAACTATGGCTACACCTTC. It is translated as CASSLSRATNYGYTF.

This clone was detected once. The CDR3 reads CASLNPIDVGGREQFF. Written as DNA, the CDR3 is TGTGCCTCGTTGAACCCCATTGACGTGGGCGGGCGGGAGCAGTTCTTC. This sequence joins TRBV13 and TRBJ2-1; D possibly corresponds to TRBD2 (5 bases). V gave up 11 bases and J gave up 10 bases, with 30 bases separating them. The CDR3 is 16 amino acids. CDR1 is PRHDT and CDR2 is FYEKMQ in the germline V gene (reference sequence).

The rearrangement uses TRBV6-1 and TRBJ2-1; perhaps TRBD1 as D (6 bases). Per the germline V gene, CDR1 is MNHNS and CDR2 is SASEGT. V lost 0 bases and J 13 bases, leaving 22 bases between the germline ends. CDR3 length: 16 residues. CDR3 DNA sequence: TGTGCCAGCAGTGAAGCGCGAGGGGGTTCTGCAGGGAAACAGTTCTTC. This encodes CASSEARGGSAGKQFF.

V and J are TRBV10-1 and TRBJ1-2; no definite D call. The ends were cut back, 6 bases at V and 2 bases at J, with 10 bases in the middle. The CDR3 extends over 13 amino acids. Germline V gene data show CDR1 as WNHNN and CDR2 as SYGVQD (reference sequence). CDR3 protein: CASSYQINYGYTF. CDR3 bases: TGCGCCAGCAGCTACCAAATAAACTATGGCTACACCTTC.